This is a list of T cell receptor beta chains from one sample in a study of blood T cell repertoires in COVID-19. Profiling relied on immunoSEQ multiplex PCR, and the TCRdb table lists in-frame clones only, not all of them. The sample records 400,000 to 500,000 clones, 88% being singletons. Sequencing used PBMCs or T cells enriched from blood (not recorded which). The receptors derive from a woman younger than 30 who had been exposed to COVID-19. Each CDR3 is given with its conserved first and last residue. Fields, in order: J gene, clone size, V gene, D gene, CDR3 DNA, CDR3 protein. A D gene is named only where the DNA matches it firmly. The listing skips clone size in some rows; elsewhere it reads once, few, many or a size class.

>TRBJ1-3|few|TRBV7-9|TRBD1
TGTGCCAGCAGCTCTGACAGGGACCACACCATATATTTT
CASSSDRDHTIYF
>TRBJ1-6|-|TRBV28|-
TGTGCCAGCAGTTTTGGCGGATTGGGTTCACCCCTCCACTTT
CASSFGGLGSPLHF
>TRBJ2-7|-|TRBV28|-
TGTGCCAGCAGCCCATCGACAGGTGTCCTCCACGAGCAGTACTTC
CASSPSTGVLHEQYF
>TRBJ2-2|-|TRBV11-2|TRBD1
TGTGCCAGCAGCTTAGGGCCCGGACAGGGAAGAATCGGGGAGCTGTTTTTT
CASSLGPGQGRIGELFF
>TRBJ1-5|-|TRBV16|TRBD1
TGTGCCAGCAGCCCATCGGGGACAGGGGGCAGCGGGCAAAGTCAGCCCCAGCATTTT
CASSPSGTGGSGQSQPQHF
>TRBJ1-2|-|TRBV4-1|-
TGCGCCAGCAGCCAAGCACAGGGACGGACCGATGGCTACACCTTC
CASSQAQGRTDGYTF
>TRBJ1-2|-|TRBV12-3/TRBV12-4|-
TGTGCCAGCAGTTTAGCGCCGGGTGAAGGCTACACCTTC
CASSLAPGEGYTF
>TRBJ1-5|few|TRBV19|TRBD1
TGTGCCAGTAGTATAAACAGGGGCTATGGGGTCTGGAATCAGCCCCAGCATTTT
CASSINRGYGVWNQPQHF
>TRBJ1-5|-|TRBV3-1/TRBV3-2|-
TGTGCCAGCAGCCAATCGGACAGCACCTATCAGCCCCAGCATTTT
CASSQSDSTYQPQHF
>TRBJ2-7|-|TRBV28|-
TGTGCCAGACCACTAGGCACCTACGAGCAGTACTTC
CARPLGTYEQYF
>TRBJ2-5|once|TRBV2|-
TGTGCCAGCAGGGGCAACCAAGAGACCCAGTACTTC
CASRGNQETQYF
>TRBJ2-1|-|TRBV19|-
TGTGCCAGTAGTAGCCCGGGACTTGAGCAGTTCTTC
CASSSPGLEQFF
>TRBJ2-5|-|TRBV6-5|TRBD2
TGTGCCAGCAGGACTAGCGGGGCGCAAGAGACCCAGTACTTC
CASRTSGAQETQYF
>TRBJ2-5|-|TRBV5-1|-
TGCGCCAGCAGCTTGTCGGGGGGCTTCCAAGAGACCCAGTACTTC
CASSLSGGFQETQYF
>TRBJ1-1|-|TRBV19|-
TGTGCCAGTAGTATATGGGGGCGTACTGAAGCTTTCTTT
CASSIWGRTEAFF
>TRBJ2-3|-|TRBV28|-
TGTGCCAGCAGTTTAGGCGGGCCCACAGATACGCAGTATTTT
CASSLGGPTDTQYF
>TRBJ2-3|-|TRBV5-1|-
TGCGCCAGCAGCTTGGTCGCGGATACGCAGTATTTT
CASSLVADTQYF
>TRBJ2-7|once|TRBV27|TRBD2
TGTGCCAGCAGTTTCCTAGCGGGTGGAAGATACGAGCAGTACTTC
CASSFLAGGRYEQYF
>TRBJ1-5|-|TRBV19|-
TGTGCCAGTAGTATTACCGGTACCTATAGCAATCAGCCCCAGCATTTT
CASSITGTYSNQPQHF
>TRBJ2-7|-|TRBV28|-
TGTGCCAGCAGCCGCCTCACTAGCCCTACCTCCTACGAGCAGTACTTC
CASSRLTSPTSYEQYF
>TRBJ1-3|-|TRBV4-1|TRBD1
TGCGCCAGCAGCCAAGAAAGGGACAGCTCTGGAAACACCATATATTTT
CASSQERDSSGNTIYF
>TRBJ2-6|-|TRBV23-1|TRBD1
TGCGCCAGCAGCGTATTTCTTACAGGGGCTGGGGCCAACGTCCTGACTTTC
CASSVFLTGAGANVLTF
>TRBJ2-2|-|TRBV28|-
TGTGCCAGCAGTTTCCGGGACTGGGAGAACACCGGGGAGCTGTTTTTT
CASSFRDWENTGELFF
>TRBJ1-2|-|TRBV14|TRBD1
TGTGCCAGCAGCCAAGTCGGGCAGGGGGCGCGATGGGGTGGCTACACCTTC
CASSQVGQGARWGGYTF
>TRBJ2-1|-|TRBV28|TRBD1
TGTGCCAGCAGTTTAATGGAGAGACAGGGTGGTCCATCACTCTCCTACAATGAGCAGTTCTTC
CASSLMERQGGPSLSYNEQFF
>TRBJ1-3|once|TRBV6-5|-
TGTGCCAGCGCCAGGGCGACTGGAAACACCATATATTTT
CASARATGNTIYF
>TRBJ1-4|once|TRBV9|-
TGTGCCAGCAGCGTAGATACAGGGTTTATCGAAGAACTGTTTTTT
CASSVDTGFIEELFF
>TRBJ2-7|-|TRBV7-8|TRBD1
TGTGCCAGCAGCTTAGCGTGGACAGGGGGCATGGCGGGAGGTGCGCCCTACGAGCAGTACTTC
CASSLAWTGGMAGGAPYEQYF
>TRBJ1-4|-|TRBV7-2|-
TGTGCCAGCAGCTTAGGAGGGCATGGGGAAAAACTGTTTTTT
CASSLGGHGEKLFF
>TRBJ2-7|-|TRBV14|TRBD2
TGTGCCAGCAGCCCACAGCGGGGGAACTACGAGCAGTACTTC
CASSPQRGNYEQYF
>TRBJ2-3|-|TRBV20-1|-
TGCAGTGCGGGGCCCACAGATACGCAGTATTTT
CSAGPTDTQYF
>TRBJ2-2|-|TRBV10-3|-
TGTGCCATCAGTGAGCGGCAGGGCAACACCGGGGAGCTGTTTTTT
CAISERQGNTGELFF
>TRBJ2-7|-|TRBV28|-
TGTGCCACAGGGAGGAGGCCCGGCGAGCAGTACTTC
CATGRRPGEQYF
>TRBJ1-2|-|TRBV28|-
TGTGCCAGCAGTTTAGCCATAGCCGGACAGTTTTATGGCTACACCTTC
CASSLAIAGQFYGYTF
>TRBJ1-2|-|TRBV7-2|TRBD1
TGTGCCAGCAGCTCCGGGACAGGCTGGTATGGCTACACCTTC
CASSSGTGWYGYTF
>TRBJ2-7|-|TRBV9|TRBD2
TGTGCCAGCAGCCGAGGTAGCGGGGGGCCCACCTCCTACGAGCAGTACTTC
CASSRGSGGPTSYEQYF
>TRBJ1-2|-|TRBV18|-
TGTGCCAGCGCTCAGGGAGCGGGAAACTATGGCTACACCTTC
CASAQGAGNYGYTF
>TRBJ1-6|-|TRBV9|-
TGTGCCAGCAGCACCAGGGATTCACCCCTCCACTTT
CASSTRDSPLHF
>TRBJ2-7|-|TRBV18|-
TGTGCCAGCTCACCAATCGGACTACCCTCCTACGAGCAGTACTTC
CASSPIGLPSYEQYF
>TRBJ2-1|-|TRBV19|TRBD1
TGTGCCAGTAGTATTGACAGGGTCTCCTACAATGAGCAGTTCTTC
CASSIDRVSYNEQFF
>TRBJ2-5|-|TRBV14|-
TGTGCCAGCAGCCAAGGTGTAGCAGAGACCCAGTACTTC
CASSQGVAETQYF
>TRBJ2-2|-|TRBV28|TRBD2
TGTGCCAGCAGTTCCGGGACTAGCGGGGGCCGTGGCGCCGGGGAGCTGTTTTTT
CASSSGTSGGRGAGELFF
>TRBJ2-2|-|TRBV28|-
TGTGCCATTGGGACACCGAACACCGGGGAGCTGTTTTTT
CAIGTPNTGELFF
>TRBJ2-7|-|TRBV5-6|-
TGTGCCAGCAGCCGGGGGACAGCGTCCTACGAGCAGTACTTC
CASSRGTASYEQYF